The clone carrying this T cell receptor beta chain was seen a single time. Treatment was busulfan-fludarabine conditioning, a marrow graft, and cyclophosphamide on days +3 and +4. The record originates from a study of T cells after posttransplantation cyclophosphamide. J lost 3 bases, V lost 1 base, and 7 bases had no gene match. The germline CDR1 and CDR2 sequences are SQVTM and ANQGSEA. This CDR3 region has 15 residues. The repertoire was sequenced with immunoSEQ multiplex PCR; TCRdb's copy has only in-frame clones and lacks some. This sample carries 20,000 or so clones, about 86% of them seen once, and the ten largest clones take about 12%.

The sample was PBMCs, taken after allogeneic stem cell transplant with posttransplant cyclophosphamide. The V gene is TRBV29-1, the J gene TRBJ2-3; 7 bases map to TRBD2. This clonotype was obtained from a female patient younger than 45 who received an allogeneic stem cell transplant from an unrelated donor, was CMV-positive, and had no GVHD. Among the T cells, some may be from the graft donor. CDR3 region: CSVEGSSGVTDTQYF. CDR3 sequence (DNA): TGCAGCGTTGAAGGATCTAGCGGCGTAACAGATACGCAGTATTTT.